This T cell receptor beta chain stems from a study of blood T cell repertoires in COVID-19. The overall study: Samples of COVID-19 (acute and convalescent) were obtained from the United States, Italy and Spain. The analysed material was cDNA or gDNA that came from T cells, B-cell-depleted T cells, or PBMCs.

The data were produced by immunoSEQ multiplex PCR, yet TCRdb's version contains in-frame clones alone and is incomplete. The sample contains fewer than 250,000 clones, around nine tenths of which appear only once. Trimming left V 3 bases short and J 7 bases short, with 16 bases between. The CDR3 consists of 14 residues. Germline lookup yields CDR1 KGHSH and CDR2 LQKENI. The sequenced material came from peripheral blood. The source of this sequence is a woman aged 40 to 49 who had recovered from COVID-19. The V call is TRBV18, the J call TRBJ2-7; D not certain. Written as DNA, the CDR3 is TGTGCCAGCTCACCCCAGCGCGCTACGATAGAGCAGTACTTC. This encodes CASSPQRATIEQYF.